This paragraph covers one T cell receptor (beta chain) sequence. The protocol was immunoSEQ multiplex PCR, while the TCRdb copy is restricted to in-frame clones and leaves out a portion. The sample carries 100,000 to 120,000 clones, about 90% recorded once. There are 11 residues in the CDR3. Germline V gives CDR1 SGHNT, CDR2 YENEEA. Deletions cut 5 bases from V and 7 bases from J, with 6 bases between. These data originate in a study of T cell responses to AZD1222 COVID-19 vaccine. The chain carries TRBV11-3 and TRBJ2-1; D might be TRBD2 (5 bases). Specimen: peripheral blood, collected 28 days after the second AZD1222 dose. The sequence derives from an adult who received the AZD1222 COVID-19 vaccine. The CDR3 sequence is CASSQRNEQFF. The CDR3 nucleotides read TGTGCCAGCAGCCAGCGGAATGAGCAGTTCTTC.